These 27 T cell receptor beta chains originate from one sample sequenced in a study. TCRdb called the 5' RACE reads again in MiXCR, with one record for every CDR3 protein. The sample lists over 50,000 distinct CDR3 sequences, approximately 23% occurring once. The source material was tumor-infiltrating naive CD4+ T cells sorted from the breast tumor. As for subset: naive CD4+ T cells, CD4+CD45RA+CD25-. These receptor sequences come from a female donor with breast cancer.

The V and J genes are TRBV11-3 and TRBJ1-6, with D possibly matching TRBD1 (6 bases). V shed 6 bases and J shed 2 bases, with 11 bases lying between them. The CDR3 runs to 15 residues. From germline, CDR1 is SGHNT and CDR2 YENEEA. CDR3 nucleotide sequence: TGTGCCAGCAGTCGGGACACAACCTATAATTCACCCCTCCACTTT. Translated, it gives CASSRDTTYNSPLHF.

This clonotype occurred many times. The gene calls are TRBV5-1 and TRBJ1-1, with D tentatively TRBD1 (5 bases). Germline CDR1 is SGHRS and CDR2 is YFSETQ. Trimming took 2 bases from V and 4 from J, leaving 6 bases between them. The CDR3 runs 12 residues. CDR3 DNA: TGCGCCAGCAGCTTTGGGGGCACTGAAGCTTTCTTT. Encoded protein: CASSFGGTEAFF. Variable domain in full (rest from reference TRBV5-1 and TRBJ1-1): KAGVTQTPRYLIKTRGQQVTLSCSPISGHRSVSWYQQTPGQGLQFLFEYFSETQRNKGNFPGRFSGRQFSNSRSEMNVSTLELGDSALYLCASSFGGTEAFFGQGTRLTVV.

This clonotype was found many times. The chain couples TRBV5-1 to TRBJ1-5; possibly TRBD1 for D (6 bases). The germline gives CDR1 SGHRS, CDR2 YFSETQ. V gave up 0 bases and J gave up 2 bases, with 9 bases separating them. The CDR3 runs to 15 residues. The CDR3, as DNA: TGCGCCAGCAGCTTGGGGCCAGGGGGCAATCAGCCCCAGCATTTT. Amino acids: CASSLGPGGNQPQHF.

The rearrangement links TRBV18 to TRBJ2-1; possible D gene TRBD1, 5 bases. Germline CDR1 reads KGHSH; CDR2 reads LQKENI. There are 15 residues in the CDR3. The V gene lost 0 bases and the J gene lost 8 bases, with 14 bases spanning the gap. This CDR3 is CASSPPSGRRDEQFF. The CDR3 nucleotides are TGTGCCAGCTCACCACCGTCAGGGCGTCGGGATGAGCAGTTCTTC.

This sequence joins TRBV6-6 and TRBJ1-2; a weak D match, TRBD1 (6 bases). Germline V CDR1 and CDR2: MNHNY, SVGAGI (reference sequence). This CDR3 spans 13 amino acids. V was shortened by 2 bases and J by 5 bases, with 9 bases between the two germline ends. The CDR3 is CASSYEGGYGYTF. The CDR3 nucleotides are TGTGCCAGCAGTTACGAAGGGGGATATGGCTACACCTTC.

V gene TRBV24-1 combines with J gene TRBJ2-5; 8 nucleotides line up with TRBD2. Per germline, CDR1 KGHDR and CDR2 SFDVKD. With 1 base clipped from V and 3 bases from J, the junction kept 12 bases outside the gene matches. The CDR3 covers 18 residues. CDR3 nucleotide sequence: TGTGCCACCAGTGATTTTCTAGCTTCCAGCGGGGGTAAAGAGACCCAGTACTTC. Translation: CATSDFLASSGGKETQYF.

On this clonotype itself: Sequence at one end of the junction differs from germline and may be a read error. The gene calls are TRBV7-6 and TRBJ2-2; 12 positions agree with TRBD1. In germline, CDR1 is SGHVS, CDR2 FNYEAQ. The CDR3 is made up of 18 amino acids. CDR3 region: CASSPKGQGARETGKLFF. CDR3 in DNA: TGTGCCAGCAGCCCCAAGGGACAGGGGGCGAGGGAAACCGGGAAGCTGTTTTTT.

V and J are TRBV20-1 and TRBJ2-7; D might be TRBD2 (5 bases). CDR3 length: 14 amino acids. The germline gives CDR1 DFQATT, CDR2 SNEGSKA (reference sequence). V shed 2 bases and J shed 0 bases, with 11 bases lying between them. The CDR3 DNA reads TGCAGTGCTAGACGACCGGGAACCTCCTACGAGCAGTACTTC. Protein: CSARRPGTSYEQYF.

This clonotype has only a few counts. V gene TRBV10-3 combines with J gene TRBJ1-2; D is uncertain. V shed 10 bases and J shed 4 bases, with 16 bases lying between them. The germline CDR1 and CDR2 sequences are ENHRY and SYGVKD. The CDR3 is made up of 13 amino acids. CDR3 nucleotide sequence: TGTGCCACCACTGAGACTGGGATCTATGGCTACACCTTC. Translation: CATTETGIYGYTF.

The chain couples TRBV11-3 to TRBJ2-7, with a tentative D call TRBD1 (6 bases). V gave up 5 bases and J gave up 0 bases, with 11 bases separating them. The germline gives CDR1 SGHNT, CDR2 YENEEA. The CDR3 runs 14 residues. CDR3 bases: TGTGCCAGCAGCCCCGGACAGAACTCCTACGAGCAGTACTTC. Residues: CASSPGQNSYEQYF.

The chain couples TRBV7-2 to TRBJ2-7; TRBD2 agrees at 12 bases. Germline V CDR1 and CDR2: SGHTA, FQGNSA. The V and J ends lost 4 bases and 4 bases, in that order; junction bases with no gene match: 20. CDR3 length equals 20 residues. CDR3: CASSSYRPWTSGNPDYEQYF. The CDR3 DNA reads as TGTGCCAGCAGCTCCTACAGACCTTGGACTAGCGGGAATCCTGATTACGAGCAGTACTTC. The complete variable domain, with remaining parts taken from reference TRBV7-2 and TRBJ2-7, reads GAGVSQSPSNKVTEKGKDVELRCDPISGHTALYWYRQSLGQGLEFLIYFQGNSAPDKSGLPSDRFSAERTGGSVSTLTIQRTQQEDSAVYLCASSSYRPWTSGNPDYEQYFGPGTRLTVT.

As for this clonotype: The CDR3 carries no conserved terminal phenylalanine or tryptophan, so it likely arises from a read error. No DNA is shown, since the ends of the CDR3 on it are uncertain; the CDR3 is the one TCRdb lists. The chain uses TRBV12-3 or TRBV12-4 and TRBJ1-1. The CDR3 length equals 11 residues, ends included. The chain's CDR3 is CASSRAFEAFS.

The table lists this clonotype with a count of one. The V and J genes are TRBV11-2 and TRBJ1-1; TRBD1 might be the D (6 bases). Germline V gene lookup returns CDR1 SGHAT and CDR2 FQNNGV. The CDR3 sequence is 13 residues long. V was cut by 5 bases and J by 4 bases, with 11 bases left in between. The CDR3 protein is CASSPWDITEAFF. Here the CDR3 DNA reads TGTGCCAGCAGCCCATGGGACATCACTGAAGCTTTCTTT.

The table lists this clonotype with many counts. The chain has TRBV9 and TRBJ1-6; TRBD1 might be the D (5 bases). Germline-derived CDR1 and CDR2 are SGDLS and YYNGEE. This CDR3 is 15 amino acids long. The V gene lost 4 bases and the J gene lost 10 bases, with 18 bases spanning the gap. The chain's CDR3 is CASSTGDSSLSPLHF. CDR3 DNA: TGTGCCAGCAGCACCGGCGACAGTAGCCTGTCACCCCTCCACTTT.

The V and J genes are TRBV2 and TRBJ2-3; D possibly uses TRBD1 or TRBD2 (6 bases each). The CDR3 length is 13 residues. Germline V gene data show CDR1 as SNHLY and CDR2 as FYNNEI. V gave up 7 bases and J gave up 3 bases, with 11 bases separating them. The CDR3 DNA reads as TGTGCCAGCACCGGGGGCTTTACAGATACGCAGTATTTT. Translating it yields CASTGGFTDTQYF.

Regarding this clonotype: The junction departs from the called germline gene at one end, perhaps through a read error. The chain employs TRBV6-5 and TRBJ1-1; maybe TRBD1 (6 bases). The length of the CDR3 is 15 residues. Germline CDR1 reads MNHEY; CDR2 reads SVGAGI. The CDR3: CPSSSTGASRNEAFF. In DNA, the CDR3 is TGTCCCAGCTCCTCGACAGGAGCATCAAGGAATGAAGCTTTCTTT.

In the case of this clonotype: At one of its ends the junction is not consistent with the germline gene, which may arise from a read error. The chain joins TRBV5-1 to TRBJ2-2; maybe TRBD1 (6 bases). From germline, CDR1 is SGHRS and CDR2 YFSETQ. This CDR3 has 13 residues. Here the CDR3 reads CASSLVAAGELLF. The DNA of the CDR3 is TGCGCCAGCAGCTTGGTGGCCGCAGGGGAGCTGCTTTTT.

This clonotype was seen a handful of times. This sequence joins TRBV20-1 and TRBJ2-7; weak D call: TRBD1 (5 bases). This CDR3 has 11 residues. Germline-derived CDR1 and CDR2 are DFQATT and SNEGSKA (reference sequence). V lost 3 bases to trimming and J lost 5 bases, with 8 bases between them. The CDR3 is CSASLRDEQYF. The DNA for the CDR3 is TGCAGTGCTAGCCTCAGGGACGAGCAGTACTTC.

For the CDR3, the DNA is TGCAGTGCTAGAGATGGTGGGACAGGGATACAAGAGACCCAGTACTTC. Its protein product is CSARDGGTGIQETQYF. This chain joins TRBV20-1 and TRBJ2-5, with TRBD1 identical over 9 bases. The CDR3 is 16 amino acids. Trimming cost V 0 bases and J 2 bases; bases outside gene matches: 7. CDR1 and CDR2 from the germline V gene are DFQATT and SNEGSKA (reference sequence).

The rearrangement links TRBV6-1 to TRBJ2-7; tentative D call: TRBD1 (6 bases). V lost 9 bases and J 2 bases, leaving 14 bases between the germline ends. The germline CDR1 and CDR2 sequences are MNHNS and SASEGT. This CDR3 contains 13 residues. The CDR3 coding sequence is TGTGCCAGTCACTCCACAGGGACCTACGAGCAGTACTTC. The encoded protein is CASHSTGTYEQYF.

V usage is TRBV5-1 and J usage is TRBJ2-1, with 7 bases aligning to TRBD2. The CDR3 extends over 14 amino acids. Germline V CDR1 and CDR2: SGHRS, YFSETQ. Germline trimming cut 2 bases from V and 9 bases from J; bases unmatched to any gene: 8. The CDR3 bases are TGCGCCAGCAGCTTCCGGGGGGATTTGGGTGAGCAGTTCTTC. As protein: CASSFRGDLGEQFF.

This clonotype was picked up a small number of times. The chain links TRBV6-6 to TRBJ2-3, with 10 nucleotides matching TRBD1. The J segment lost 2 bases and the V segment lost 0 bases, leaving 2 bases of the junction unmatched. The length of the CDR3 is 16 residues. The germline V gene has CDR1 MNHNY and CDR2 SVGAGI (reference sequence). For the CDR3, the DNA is TGTGCCAGCAGTTACTCGGGACAGGGGCTCACAGATACGCAGTATTTT. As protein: CASSYSGQGLTDTQYF.

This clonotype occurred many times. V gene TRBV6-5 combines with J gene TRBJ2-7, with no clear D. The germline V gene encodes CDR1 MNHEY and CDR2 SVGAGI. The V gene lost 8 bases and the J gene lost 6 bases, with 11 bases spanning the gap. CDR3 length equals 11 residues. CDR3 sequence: CASGRDGEQYF. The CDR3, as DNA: TGTGCCAGCGGCCGCGACGGCGAGCAGTACTTC.

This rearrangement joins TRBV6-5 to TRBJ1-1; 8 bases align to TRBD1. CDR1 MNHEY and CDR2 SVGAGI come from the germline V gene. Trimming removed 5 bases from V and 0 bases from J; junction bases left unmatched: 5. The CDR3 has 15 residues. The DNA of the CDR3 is TGTGCCAGCAGTAGGACAGGGTTGATGAACACTGAAGCTTTCTTT. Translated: CASSRTGLMNTEAFF.

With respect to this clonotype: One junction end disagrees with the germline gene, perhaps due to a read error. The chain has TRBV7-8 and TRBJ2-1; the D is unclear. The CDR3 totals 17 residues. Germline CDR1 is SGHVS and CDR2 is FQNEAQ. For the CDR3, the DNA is TGTGCCAGCAGTTTAGGTCGTGGGCCCAGCTCCTACAATGAGCAGTTCTTC. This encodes CASSLGRGPSSYNEQFF.

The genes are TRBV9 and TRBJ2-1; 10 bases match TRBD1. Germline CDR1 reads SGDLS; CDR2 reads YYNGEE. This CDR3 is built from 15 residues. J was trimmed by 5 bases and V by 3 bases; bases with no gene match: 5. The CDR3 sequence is CASSGQGAKHNEQFF. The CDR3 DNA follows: TGTGCCAGCAGCGGACAGGGGGCGAAGCACAATGAGCAGTTCTTC.

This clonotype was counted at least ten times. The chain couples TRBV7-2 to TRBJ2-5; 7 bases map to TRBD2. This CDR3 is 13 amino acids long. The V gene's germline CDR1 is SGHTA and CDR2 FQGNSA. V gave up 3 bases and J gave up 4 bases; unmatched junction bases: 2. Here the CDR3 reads CASSFAGAETQYF. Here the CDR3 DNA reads TGTGCCAGCAGCTTCGCGGGAGCAGAGACCCAGTACTTC. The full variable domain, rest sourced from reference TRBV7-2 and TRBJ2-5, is GAGVSQSPSNKVTEKGKDVELRCDPISGHTALYWYRQSLGQGLEFLIYFQGNSAPDKSGLPSDRFSAERTGGSVSTLTIQRTQQEDSAVYLCASSFAGAETQYFGPGTRLLVL.